These 7 T cell receptor beta chains share one sample of origin, sequenced in a study of T cells in Graves' hyperthyroidism and ophthalmopathy. TCR beta CDR3 region amplification was performed from RNA transcripts. Initially, a first-round RT-PCR of the TCR CDR3 employed the HTBI primer set. In TCRdb, the multiplex PCR reads were re-called with MiXCR into one record per CDR3 protein. The data contain 300,000 to 500,000 distinct CDR3 sequences, roughly 13% of them singletons. Source material: blood. All receptors derive from a man aged 45-65 years with Graves' ophthalmopathy.

Many counts were recorded for this clonotype. The chain joins TRBV12-3 or TRBV12-4 to TRBJ1-2, with D unresolved. The germline V and J ends were trimmed by 4 bases and 4 bases, with 4 bases remaining between them. This CDR3 is built from 11 residues. CDR3: CASSSFYGYTF. CDR3 DNA sequence: TGTGCCAGCAGTTCTTTCTATGGCTACACCTTC.

Comments on this clonotype: A much more abundant neighbour one base away suggests this may be a read error. V usage is TRBV4-2 and J usage is TRBJ2-3; no definite D call. The CDR3 consists of 13 residues. Trimming cost V 0 bases and J 5 bases, with 6 bases left between them. Germline V lookup: CDR1 LGHNA, CDR2 YNFKEQ. The CDR3 DNA sequence: TGTGCCAGCAGCCAAGATGGAAGAGATACGCAGTATTTT. Translating it yields CASSQDGRDTQYF.

The table lists this clonotype with many counts. The chain combines TRBV20-1 with TRBJ2-7; TRBD1 or TRBD2 may be the D gene (5 bases each). This CDR3 is 14 amino acids long. The ends were cut back, 6 bases at V and 3 bases at J, with 18 bases in the middle. In germline, CDR1 is DFQATT, CDR2 SNEGSKA (reference sequence). In DNA form, the CDR3 reads TGCAGTGCCATAAGGTCCGGGACGGTCTACGAGCAGTACTTC. Translating it yields CSAIRSGTVYEQYF.

The CDR3 nucleotides are TGCAGTGCTAGAGGGACATCCCCCCCCGGGGAGCTGTTTTTT. Its translation is CSARGTSPPGELFF. The V and J genes are TRBV20-1 and TRBJ2-2, with TRBD1 as a possible D gene (5 bases). Germline CDR1 is DFQATT and CDR2 is SNEGSKA (reference sequence). V lost 1 base and J 6 bases, leaving 12 bases between the germline ends. The CDR3 is 14 amino acids.

This clonotype has at least ten counts. The rearrangement joins TRBV7-8 to TRBJ1-1, with D possibly matching TRBD1 (5 bases). Trimming cost V 8 bases and J 4 bases, with 23 bases left between them. The CDR3 spans 16 residues. CDR1 SGHVS and CDR2 FQNEAQ come from the germline V gene. The CDR3 sequence: CASGPGPRKLSTEAFF. CDR3 sequence (DNA): TGTGCCAGCGGACCGGGACCGAGGAAATTGAGCACTGAAGCTTTCTTT.

A few counts support this clonotype. The rearrangement uses TRBV20-1 and TRBJ2-5; 7 nucleotides line up with TRBD2. This CDR3 comprises 15 residues. V was pared by 1 base and J by 7 bases, with 12 bases of the junction left unmatched. CDR1 and CDR2 from the germline V gene are DFQATT and SNEGSKA (reference sequence). The CDR3 is CSARVLRESLGTQYF. As DNA, the CDR3 is TGCAGTGCTAGAGTTTTGCGGGAGAGCTTGGGGACCCAGTACTTC.

This clonotype was seen a few times. The genes are TRBV4-1 and TRBJ2-1; D remains ambiguous. Germline V gene data show CDR1 as MGHRA and CDR2 as YSYEKL. V was cut by 3 bases and J by 3 bases, with 9 bases left in between. The CDR3 length is 14 residues. The CDR3 DNA sequence: TGCGCCAGCAGCCAGACCCATTTCTACAATGAGCAGTTCTTC. Encoded protein: CASSQTHFYNEQFF.